These T cell receptor beta chains were read from a single sample in a study of cytomegalovirus exposure and HLA in healthy donors. The table came from immunoSEQ multiplex PCR; TCRdb's copy has only in-frame clones and leaves some out. Of about 37,000 clones listed, around 70% are singletons. The source material was PBMCs. The receptors come from a man aged 25 to 45 in good health and CMV-seronegative. Both conserved end residues are part of each CDR3. The order of the fields is J gene, V gene, D gene, clone size, CDR3 protein, CDR3 DNA. D genes are given only for firm matches. The size field is filled for only some rows; it gives once, few, many or a size class.

J gene: TRBJ2-3
V gene: TRBV2
D gene: TRBD2
clone size: NA
CDR3 protein: CASSETSGDTQYF
CDR3 DNA: TGTGCCAGCAGTGAAACTAGCGGAGATACGCAGTATTTT

J gene: TRBJ2-5
V gene: TRBV25-1
D gene: NA
clone size: NA
CDR3 protein: CASSEGNGATKETQYF
CDR3 DNA: TGTGCCAGCAGTGAAGGGAATGGGGCTACCAAAGAGACCCAGTACTTC

J gene: TRBJ1-5
V gene: TRBV9
D gene: NA
clone size: NA
CDR3 protein: CASSEGQRGNQPQHF
CDR3 DNA: TGTGCCAGCAGCGAAGGACAGAGGGGCAATCAGCCCCAGCATTTT

J gene: TRBJ2-1
V gene: TRBV9
D gene: TRBD2
clone size: NA
CDR3 protein: CASSDSGGRRLAANEQFF
CDR3 DNA: TGTGCCAGCAGTGACTCCGGGGGTAGAAGACTAGCAGCGAATGAGCAGTTCTTC

J gene: TRBJ1-5
V gene: TRBV28
D gene: NA
clone size: NA
CDR3 protein: CASVGQLNQPQHF
CDR3 DNA: TGTGCCAGCGTAGGACAGCTGAACCAGCCCCAGCATTTT

J gene: TRBJ1-5
V gene: TRBV19
D gene: TRBD1
clone size: NA
CDR3 protein: CASSVTGGSQPQHF
CDR3 DNA: TGTGCCAGTAGTGTAACAGGGGGCTCTCAGCCCCAGCATTTT

J gene: TRBJ2-4
V gene: TRBV6-4
D gene: NA
clone size: NA
CDR3 protein: CASSDSYGEGNIQYF
CDR3 DNA: TGTGCCAGCAGTGACTCGTACGGAGAAGGAAACATTCAGTACTTC

J gene: TRBJ1-1
V gene: TRBV7-8
D gene: NA
clone size: NA
CDR3 protein: CASSWPGGEGTEAFF
CDR3 DNA: TGTGCCAGCAGCTGGCCGGGGGGGGAGGGCACTGAAGCTTTCTTT

J gene: TRBJ2-1
V gene: TRBV6-1
D gene: TRBD2
clone size: NA
CDR3 protein: CASNLAGGWKFF
CDR3 DNA: TGTGCCAGCAACTTAGCGGGAGGATGGAAGTTCTTC

J gene: TRBJ2-1
V gene: TRBV4-1
D gene: TRBD1
clone size: once
CDR3 protein: CASSQDLGQVGNEQFF
CDR3 DNA: TGCGCCAGCAGCCAAGATCTGGGACAGGTGGGGAATGAGCAGTTCTTC

J gene: TRBJ2-7
V gene: TRBV29-1
D gene: NA
clone size: NA
CDR3 protein: CSVYYEQYF
CDR3 DNA: TGCAGCGTATACTACGAGCAGTACTTC

J gene: TRBJ1-2
V gene: TRBV18
D gene: NA
clone size: NA
CDR3 protein: CASSPGGNGYTF
CDR3 DNA: TGTGCCAGCTCACCAGGGGGGAATGGCTACACCTTC

J gene: TRBJ2-3
V gene: TRBV18
D gene: NA
clone size: NA
CDR3 protein: CASSLLPEGTDTQYF
CDR3 DNA: TGTGCCAGCTCACTTCTCCCTGAGGGCACAGATACGCAGTATTTT

J gene: TRBJ2-7
V gene: TRBV20-1
D gene: NA
clone size: NA
CDR3 protein: CSASRGEQYF
CDR3 DNA: TGCAGTGCTAGTCGGGGGGAGCAGTACTTC

J gene: TRBJ2-7
V gene: TRBV6-6
D gene: TRBD1
clone size: NA
CDR3 protein: CASSWAIQGTDEQYF
CDR3 DNA: TGTGCCAGCAGTTGGGCGATACAGGGGACCGACGAGCAGTACTTC

J gene: TRBJ2-1
V gene: TRBV2
D gene: NA
clone size: once
CDR3 protein: CASRGGGARNEQFF
CDR3 DNA: TGTGCCAGCCGAGGGGGCGGGGCCCGAAATGAGCAGTTCTTC

J gene: TRBJ1-1
V gene: TRBV4-1
D gene: NA
clone size: NA
CDR3 protein: CASSQDGGAGTEAFF
CDR3 DNA: TGCGCCAGCAGCCAAGATGGGGGGGCGGGTACTGAAGCTTTCTTT

J gene: TRBJ2-3
V gene: TRBV10-3
D gene: TRBD1
clone size: NA
CDR3 protein: CAISDSGQGALTDTQYF
CDR3 DNA: TGTGCCATCAGTGACAGCGGGCAGGGGGCCCTCACAGATACGCAGTATTTT

J gene: TRBJ1-2
V gene: TRBV19
D gene: NA
clone size: NA
CDR3 protein: CASTYLTPYSAPGYGYTF
CDR3 DNA: TGTGCCAGTACCTACTTAACCCCCTACTCCGCCCCGGGCTATGGCTACACCTTC

J gene: TRBJ2-2
V gene: TRBV9
D gene: NA
clone size: NA
CDR3 protein: CASSREAGELFF
CDR3 DNA: TGTGCCAGCAGTCGAGAGGCCGGGGAGCTGTTTTTT

J gene: TRBJ1-1
V gene: TRBV29-1
D gene: NA
clone size: once
CDR3 protein: CSVDTGRNTEAFF
CDR3 DNA: TGCAGCGTTGACACGGGTAGGAACACTGAAGCTTTCTTT

J gene: TRBJ2-1
V gene: TRBV9
D gene: NA
clone size: NA
CDR3 protein: CASSVIADEQFF
CDR3 DNA: TGTGCCAGCAGCGTCATAGCAGATGAGCAGTTCTTC

J gene: TRBJ2-7
V gene: TRBV9
D gene: TRBD1
clone size: NA
CDR3 protein: CASSPTGGSSHEQYF
CDR3 DNA: TGTGCCAGCAGCCCCACAGGGGGCAGCAGTCACGAGCAGTACTTC

J gene: TRBJ1-6
V gene: TRBV10-2
D gene: NA
clone size: NA
CDR3 protein: CASSEIQQTPLHF
CDR3 DNA: TGCGCCAGCAGTGAGATACAGCAGACACCCCTCCACTTT

J gene: TRBJ2-7
V gene: TRBV6-5
D gene: TRBD1
clone size: NA
CDR3 protein: CASSRTGIHEQYF
CDR3 DNA: TGTGCCAGCAGTAGGACAGGGATCCACGAGCAGTACTTC

J gene: TRBJ1-1
V gene: TRBV7-9
D gene: NA
clone size: NA
CDR3 protein: CASSSGGGNTEAFF
CDR3 DNA: TGTGCCAGCAGCTCGGGGGGGGGTAACACTGAAGCTTTCTTT

J gene: TRBJ1-2
V gene: TRBV4-2
D gene: NA
clone size: NA
CDR3 protein: CASSQDNPMDYGYTF
CDR3 DNA: TGTGCCAGCAGCCAAGATAATCCTATGGACTATGGCTACACCTTC

J gene: TRBJ2-7
V gene: TRBV7-9
D gene: TRBD2
clone size: NA
CDR3 protein: CASSSGLAGEVAYEQYF
CDR3 DNA: TGTGCCAGCAGCTCTGGACTAGCGGGAGAAGTTGCGTACGAGCAGTACTTC

J gene: TRBJ2-2
V gene: TRBV6-1
D gene: NA
clone size: NA
CDR3 protein: CASVPGLGTGELFF
CDR3 DNA: TGTGCCAGCGTCCCAGGGTTAGGCACCGGGGAGCTGTTTTTT

J gene: TRBJ2-2
V gene: TRBV7-8
D gene: NA
clone size: few
CDR3 protein: CASSLAAGFAGELFF
CDR3 DNA: TGTGCCAGCAGCTTAGCCGCAGGGTTCGCCGGGGAGCTGTTTTTT

J gene: TRBJ1-2
V gene: TRBV10-3
D gene: NA
clone size: NA
CDR3 protein: CAIRGQGSWGYTF
CDR3 DNA: TGTGCCATCAGGGGGCAGGGAAGCTGGGGCTACACCTTC

J gene: TRBJ2-5
V gene: TRBV10-1
D gene: TRBD2
clone size: NA
CDR3 protein: CASSELAGGGQETQYF
CDR3 DNA: TGCGCCAGCAGTGAGTTGGCGGGCGGGGGCCAAGAGACCCAGTACTTC

J gene: TRBJ2-5
V gene: TRBV13
D gene: NA
clone size: NA
CDR3 protein: CASSLSETMGETQYF
CDR3 DNA: TGTGCCAGCAGCTTAAGTGAGACTATGGGAGAGACCCAGTACTTC